This T cell receptor beta chain was captured by sequencing in a study of shared clonotypes between healthy human individuals. The CDR3 covers 12 residues. The germline CDR1 and CDR2 sequences are SGHAT and FQNNGV. Repertoires were generated with immunoSEQ multiplex PCR, while TCRdb's copy carries only in-frame clones and drops some. Among roughly 1 million clones, roughly 75% were seen once, and the ten largest hold approximately 1.5%. On this clone: Its ends do not fully match the called genes, so a read error is possible.

Sequencing was carried out using memory CD4+ T cells sorted from blood. Subset here: CD45RA-negative fraction. This sequence originates from a man aged 18 to 29 in good health. The chain joins TRBV11-2 to TRBJ1-4, with D possibly TRBD1 on 5 matching bases. The CDR3 sequence is CASSLNPWDLTF. CDR3 in DNA: TGTGCCAGCAGCTTGAATCCGTGGGACCTTACATTT. The variable domain in full, with the rest retrieved from reference TRBV11-2 and TRBJ1-4, is EAGVAQSPRYKIIEKRQSVAFWCNPISGHATLYWYQQILGQGPKLLIQFQNNGVVDDSQLPKDRFSAERLKGVDSTLKIQPAKLEDSAVYLCASSLNPWDLTFGSGTQLSVL.